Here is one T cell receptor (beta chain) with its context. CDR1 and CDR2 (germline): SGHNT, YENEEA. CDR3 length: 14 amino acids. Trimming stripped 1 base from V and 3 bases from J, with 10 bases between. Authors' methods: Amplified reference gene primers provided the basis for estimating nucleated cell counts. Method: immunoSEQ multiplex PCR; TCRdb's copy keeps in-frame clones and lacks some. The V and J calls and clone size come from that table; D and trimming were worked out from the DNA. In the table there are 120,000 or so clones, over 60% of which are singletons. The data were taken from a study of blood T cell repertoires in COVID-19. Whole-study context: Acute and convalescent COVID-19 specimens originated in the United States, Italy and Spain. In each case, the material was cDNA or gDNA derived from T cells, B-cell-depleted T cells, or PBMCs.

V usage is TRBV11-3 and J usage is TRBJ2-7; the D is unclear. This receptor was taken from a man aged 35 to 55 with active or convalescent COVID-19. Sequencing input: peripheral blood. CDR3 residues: CASSLGHSLYEQYF. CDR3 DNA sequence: TGTGCCAGCAGCTTAGGCCACAGCCTCTACGAGCAGTACTTC.